This note documents a single T cell receptor beta chain sequence. The antigen it recognizes is unknown. Per-base quality was not reported, and no clone a single base away is much larger than it. The entry originates in a study of blood T cell repertoires in COVID-19 (dated by TCRdb to 2020 to 2022). Context from the whole study: The collaborator samples originated in the United States, Italy and Spain and spanned the acute and convalescent phases of COVID-19. Where available, HLA class I and class II types were taken from metadata supplied by the sample provider and were not determined by assay-based typing. Sample metadata almost always included a de-identified subject ID, COVID-19 status, age in years and sex. The prospective study material was composed of cDNA or gDNA derived from T cells, B-cell-depleted T cells, or PBMCs. The repertoires were released in a freely available public database intended as a resource for research on the immune response to SARS-CoV-2. The samples were drawn from two sources: the first 160 participants of the ongoing ImmuneRACE study, and fewer than 1,500 subjects contributed by 6 global collaborators. Subjects who had been exposed to COVID-19, were actively infected with it, or had recovered from it provided the deeply sampled blood TCRbeta repertoires that made up the dataset.

CDR1 and CDR2 (SGHRS, YFSETQ) derive from the germline V gene. Spanning cysteine to phenylalanine, the CDR3 consists of 15 amino acids. Solely the CDR3 DNA is kept, with 45 bases framed from the first base. V has 1 base trimmed and J has 5 bases trimmed; junction bases matching no gene number 7. The collaborating institutions used their own protocols to collect whole blood in K2EDTA tubes. For TCRbeta analysis, collaborators shipped samples in one of three forms: frozen whole blood, isolated PBMCs, or DNA extracted from either of those sample types. The investigation overall reported the following: The amount of clinical and demographic metadata varied by source and participant and was provided uncurated.

The immunoSEQ Assay, a bias-controlled multiplex PCR, was used to amplify TCRbeta CDR3 regions from genomic DNA. In the source study's methods: Nucleated cell counts per sample were estimated from amplification of reference gene primers within the assay. To quantify the absolute abundance of each unique TCRbeta CDR3 rearrangement, sequence reads were collapsed and filtered. For each sample, productive Simpson clonality was calculated as the square root of Simpson's diversity index across productive rearrangements. TCRdb limited this immuneACCESS table to in-frame rearrangements with V and J called. A share of clones is missing; checked studies link under half to unresolved V genes, and the rest is unexplained. That table supplies the V and J calls and clone size; D and trimming were determined from the DNA. This sample holds 100,000 or so clones; approximately 90% were observed only once. Together, the top ten hold under 20% of the sample.

This chain joins TRBV5-1 to TRBJ2-7; 9 bases in between match TRBD1. Material: peripheral blood. This receptor was identified in a human donor with acute or convalescent COVID-19. The donor label of this sample is uncertain. The CDR3 corresponds to CASSLFWGQGNEQYF. The DNA sequence is TGCGCCAGCAGCTTGTTCTGGGGACAGGGAAACGAGCAGTACTTC.